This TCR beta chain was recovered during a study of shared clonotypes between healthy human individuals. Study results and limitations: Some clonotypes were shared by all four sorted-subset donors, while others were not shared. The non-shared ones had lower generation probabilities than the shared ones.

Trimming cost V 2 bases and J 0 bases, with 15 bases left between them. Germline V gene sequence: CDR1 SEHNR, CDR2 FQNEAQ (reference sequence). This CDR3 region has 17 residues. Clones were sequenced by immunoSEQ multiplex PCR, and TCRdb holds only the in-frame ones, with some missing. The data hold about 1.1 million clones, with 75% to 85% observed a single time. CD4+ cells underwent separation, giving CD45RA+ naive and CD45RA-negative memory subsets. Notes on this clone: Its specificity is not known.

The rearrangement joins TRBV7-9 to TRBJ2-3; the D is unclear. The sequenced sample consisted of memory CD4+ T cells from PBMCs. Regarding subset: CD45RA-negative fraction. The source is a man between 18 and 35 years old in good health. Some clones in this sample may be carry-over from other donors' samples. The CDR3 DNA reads TGTGCCAGCAGCTTATCCCCGTTCGGATCTAGCACAGATACGCAGTATTTT. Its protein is CASSLSPFGSSTDTQYF. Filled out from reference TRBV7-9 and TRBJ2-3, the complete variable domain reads DTGVSQNPRHKITKRGQNVTFRCDPISEHNRLYWYRQTLGQGPEFLTYFQNEAQLEKSRLLSDRFSAERPKGSFSTLEIQRTEQGDSAMYLCASSLSPFGSSTDTQYFGPGTRLTVL.